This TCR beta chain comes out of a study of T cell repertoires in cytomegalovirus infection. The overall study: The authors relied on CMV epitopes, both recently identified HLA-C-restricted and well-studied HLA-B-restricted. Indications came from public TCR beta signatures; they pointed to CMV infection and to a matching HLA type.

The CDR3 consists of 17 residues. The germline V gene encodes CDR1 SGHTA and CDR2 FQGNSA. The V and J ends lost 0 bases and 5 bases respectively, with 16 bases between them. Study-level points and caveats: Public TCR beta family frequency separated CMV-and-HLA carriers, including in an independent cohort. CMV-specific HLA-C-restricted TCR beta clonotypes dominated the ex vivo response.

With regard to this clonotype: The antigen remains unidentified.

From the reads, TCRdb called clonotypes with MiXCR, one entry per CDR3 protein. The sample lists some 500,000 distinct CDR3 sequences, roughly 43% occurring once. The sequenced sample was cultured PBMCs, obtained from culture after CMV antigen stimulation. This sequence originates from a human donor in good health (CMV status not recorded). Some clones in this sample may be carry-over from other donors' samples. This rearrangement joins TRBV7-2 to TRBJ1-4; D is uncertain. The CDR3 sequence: CASSLAPWAVGNEKLFF. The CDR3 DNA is TGTGCCAGCAGCTTAGCACCTTGGGCGGTAGGCAATGAAAAACTGTTTTTT.